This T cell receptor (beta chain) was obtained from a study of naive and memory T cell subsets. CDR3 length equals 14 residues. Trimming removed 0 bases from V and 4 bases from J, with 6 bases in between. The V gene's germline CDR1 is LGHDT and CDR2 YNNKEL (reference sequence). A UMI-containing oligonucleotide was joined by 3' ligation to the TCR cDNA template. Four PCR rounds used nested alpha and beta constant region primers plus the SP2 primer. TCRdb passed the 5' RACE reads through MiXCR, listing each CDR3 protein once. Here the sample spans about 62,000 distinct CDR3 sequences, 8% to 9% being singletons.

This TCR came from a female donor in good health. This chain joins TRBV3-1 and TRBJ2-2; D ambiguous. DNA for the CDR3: TGTGCCAGCAGCCAAGACTATATCACCGGGGAGCTGTTTTTT. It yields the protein CASSQDYITGELFF.